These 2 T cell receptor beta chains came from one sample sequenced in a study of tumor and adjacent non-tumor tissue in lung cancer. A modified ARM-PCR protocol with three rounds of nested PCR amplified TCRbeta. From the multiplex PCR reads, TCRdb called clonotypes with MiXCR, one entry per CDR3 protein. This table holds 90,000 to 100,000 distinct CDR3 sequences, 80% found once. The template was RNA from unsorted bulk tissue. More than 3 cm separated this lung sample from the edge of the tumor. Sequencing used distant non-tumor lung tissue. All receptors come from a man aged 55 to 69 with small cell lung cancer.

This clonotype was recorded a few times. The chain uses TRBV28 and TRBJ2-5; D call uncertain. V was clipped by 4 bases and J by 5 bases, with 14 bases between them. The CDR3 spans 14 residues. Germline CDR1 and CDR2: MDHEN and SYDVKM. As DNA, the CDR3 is TGTGCCAGCAGTTCAACACCCCGGCTGGAGACCCAGTACTTC. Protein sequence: CASSSTPRLETQYF.

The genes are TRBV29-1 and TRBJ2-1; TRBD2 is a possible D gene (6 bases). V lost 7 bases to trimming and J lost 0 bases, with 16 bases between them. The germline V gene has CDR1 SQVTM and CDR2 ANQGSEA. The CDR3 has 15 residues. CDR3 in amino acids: CSASGRSSSYNEQFF. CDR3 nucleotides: TGCAGCGCCTCCGGGAGATCGAGCTCCTACAATGAGCAGTTCTTC.